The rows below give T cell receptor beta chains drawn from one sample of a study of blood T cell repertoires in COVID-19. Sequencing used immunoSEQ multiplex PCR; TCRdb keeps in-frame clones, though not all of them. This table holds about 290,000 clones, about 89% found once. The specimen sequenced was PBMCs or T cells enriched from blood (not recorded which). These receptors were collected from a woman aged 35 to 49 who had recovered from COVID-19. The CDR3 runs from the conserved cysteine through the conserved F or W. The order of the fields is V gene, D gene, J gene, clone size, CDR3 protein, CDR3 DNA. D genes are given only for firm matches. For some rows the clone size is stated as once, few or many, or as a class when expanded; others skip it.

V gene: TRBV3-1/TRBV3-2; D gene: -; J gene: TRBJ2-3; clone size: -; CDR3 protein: CASSSLSGEDTQYF; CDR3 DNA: TGTGCCAGCTCGTCTCTCTCAGGGGAAGATACGCAGTATTTT
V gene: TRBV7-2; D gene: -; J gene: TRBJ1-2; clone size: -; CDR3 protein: CASSLASGGYGYTF; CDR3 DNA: TGTGCCAGCAGCTTAGCCTCGGGGGGCTATGGCTACACCTTC
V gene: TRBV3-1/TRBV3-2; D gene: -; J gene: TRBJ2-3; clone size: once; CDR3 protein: CASSLAVVTDTQYF; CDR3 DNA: TGTGCCAGCAGCCTAGCGGTTGTCACAGATACGCAGTATTTT
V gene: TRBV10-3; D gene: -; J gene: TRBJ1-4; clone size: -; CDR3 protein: CAISEGQGGEKLFF; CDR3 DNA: TGTGCCATCAGTGAAGGGCAGGGTGGCGAAAAACTGTTTTTT
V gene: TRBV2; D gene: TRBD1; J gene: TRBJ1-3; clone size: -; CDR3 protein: CASSVAGGRGNTIYF; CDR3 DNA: TGTGCCAGCAGTGTTGCAGGGGGTCGTGGAAACACCATATATTTT
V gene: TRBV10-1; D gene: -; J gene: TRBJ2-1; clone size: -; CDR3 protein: CASSETAGLNEQFF; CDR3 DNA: TGCGCCAGCAGTGAGACCGCAGGTCTCAATGAGCAGTTCTTC
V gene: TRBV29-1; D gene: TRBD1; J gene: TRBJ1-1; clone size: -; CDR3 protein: CSVRQGGRVNTEAFF; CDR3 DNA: TGCAGCGTAAGACAGGGGGGAAGGGTGAACACTGAAGCTTTCTTT
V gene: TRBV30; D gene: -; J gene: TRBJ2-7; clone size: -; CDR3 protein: CAWSTTQVSYEQYF; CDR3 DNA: TGTGCCTGGAGTACCACGCAGGTCTCCTACGAGCAGTACTTC
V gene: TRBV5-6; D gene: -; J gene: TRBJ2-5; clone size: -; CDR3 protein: CASSFRSRGETQYF; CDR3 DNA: TGTGCCAGCAGCTTTAGGTCCAGGGGAGAGACCCAGTACTTC
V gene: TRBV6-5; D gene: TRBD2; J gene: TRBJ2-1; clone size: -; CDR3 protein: CASSERGGYNEQFF; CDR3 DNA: TGTGCCAGCAGCGAGCGGGGGGGGTACAATGAGCAGTTCTTC
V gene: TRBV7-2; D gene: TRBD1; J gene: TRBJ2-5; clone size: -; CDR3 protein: CASSGLDRAWYQETQYF; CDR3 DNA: TGTGCCAGCAGCGGACTCGACAGGGCTTGGTACCAAGAGACCCAGTACTTC
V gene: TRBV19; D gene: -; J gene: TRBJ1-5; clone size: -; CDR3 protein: CASSIAPGRVSNQPQHF; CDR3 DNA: TGTGCCAGTAGTATAGCTCCAGGGAGGGTGAGCAATCAGCCCCAGCATTTT
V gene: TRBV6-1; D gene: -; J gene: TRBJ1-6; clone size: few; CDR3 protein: CASSEYGGDYNSPLHF; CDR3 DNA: TGTGCCAGCAGTGAATACGGAGGGGATTATAATTCACCCCTCCACTTT
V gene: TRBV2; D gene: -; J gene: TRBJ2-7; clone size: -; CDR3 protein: CASSEAESTTYEQYF; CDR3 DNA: TGTGCCAGCAGTGAAGCGGAGAGTACCACCTACGAGCAGTACTTC
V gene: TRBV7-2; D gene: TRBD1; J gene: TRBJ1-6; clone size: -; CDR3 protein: CASSSDRAFNSPLHF; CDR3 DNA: TGTGCCAGCAGCTCCGACAGGGCGTTTAATTCACCCCTCCACTTT
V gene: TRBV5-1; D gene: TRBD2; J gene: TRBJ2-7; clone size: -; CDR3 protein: CASSLVGGSNEQYF; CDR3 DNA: TGCGCCAGCAGCTTGGTCGGCGGGAGCAACGAGCAGTACTTC
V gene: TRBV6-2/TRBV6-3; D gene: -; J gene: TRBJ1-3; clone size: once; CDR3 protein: CASSYTGTGNTIYF; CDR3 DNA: TGTGCCAGCAGTTACACAGGAACTGGAAACACCATATATTTT
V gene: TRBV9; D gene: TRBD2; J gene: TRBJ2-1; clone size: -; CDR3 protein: CASSGMGLAGGEQFF; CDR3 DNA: TGTGCCAGCAGCGGAATGGGACTAGCGGGGGGTGAGCAGTTCTTC
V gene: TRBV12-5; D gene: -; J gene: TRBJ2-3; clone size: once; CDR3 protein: CASGLGRVTDTQYF; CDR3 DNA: TGTGCTAGTGGTTTGGGCAGGGTCACAGATACGCAGTATTTT
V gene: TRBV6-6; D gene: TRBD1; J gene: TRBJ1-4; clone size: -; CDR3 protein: CASSPGGSLEKLFF; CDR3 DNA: TGTGCCAGCAGTCCAGGGGGTAGTTTGGAAAAACTGTTTTTT
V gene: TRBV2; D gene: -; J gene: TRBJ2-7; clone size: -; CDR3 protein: CASSEMGATYEQYF; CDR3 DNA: TGTGCCAGCAGTGAAATGGGAGCTACCTACGAGCAGTACTTC
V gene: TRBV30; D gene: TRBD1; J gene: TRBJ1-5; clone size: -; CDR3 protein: CAWSGPGQGTPQHF; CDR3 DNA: TGTGCCTGGAGTGGGCCGGGACAGGGTACGCCCCAGCATTTT
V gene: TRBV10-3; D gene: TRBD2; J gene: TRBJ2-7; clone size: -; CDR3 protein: CAISGGGIYEQYF; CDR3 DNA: TGTGCCATCTCCGGCGGGGGGATATACGAGCAGTACTTC
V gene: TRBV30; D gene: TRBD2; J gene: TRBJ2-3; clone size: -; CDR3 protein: CAWSALAGGIDTQYF; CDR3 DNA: TGTGCCTGGAGTGCACTAGCGGGGGGAATTGATACGCAGTATTTT
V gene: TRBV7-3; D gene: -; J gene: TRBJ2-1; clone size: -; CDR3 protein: CASSPGLSNNEQFF; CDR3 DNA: TGTGCCAGCAGCCCAGGGCTCTCGAACAATGAGCAGTTCTTC
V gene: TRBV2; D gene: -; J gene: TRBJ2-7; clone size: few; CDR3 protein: CASSQLAKQYF; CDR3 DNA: TGTGCCAGCAGTCAACTAGCTAAGCAGTACTTC
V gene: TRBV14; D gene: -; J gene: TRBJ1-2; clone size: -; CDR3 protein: CASSLSGGGYGYTF; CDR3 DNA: TGTGCCAGCAGCCTGAGCGGGGGAGGCTATGGCTACACCTTC
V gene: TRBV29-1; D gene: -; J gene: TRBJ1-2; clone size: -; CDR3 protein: CSVTTTGSYGYTF; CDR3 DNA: TGCAGCGTTACCACGACAGGAAGCTATGGCTACACCTTC
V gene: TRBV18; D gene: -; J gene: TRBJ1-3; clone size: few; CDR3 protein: CASSSGLSGNTIYF; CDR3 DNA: TGTGCCAGCTCCTCCGGACTCTCTGGAAACACCATATATTTT
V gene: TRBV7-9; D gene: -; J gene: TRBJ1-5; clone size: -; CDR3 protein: CASSPRGGSNQPQHF; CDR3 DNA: TGTGCCAGCAGCCCACGGGGGGGGAGCAATCAGCCCCAGCATTTT
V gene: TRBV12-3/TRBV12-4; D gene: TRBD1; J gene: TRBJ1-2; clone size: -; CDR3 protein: CASRLGQGDSYTF; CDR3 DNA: TGTGCCAGCAGGTTGGGACAGGGGGATAGCTACACCTTC
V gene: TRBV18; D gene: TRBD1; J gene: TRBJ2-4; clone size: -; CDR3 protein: CASSPPKFGQENIQYF; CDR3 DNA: TGTGCCAGCTCACCACCGAAATTCGGACAGGAAAACATTCAGTACTTC
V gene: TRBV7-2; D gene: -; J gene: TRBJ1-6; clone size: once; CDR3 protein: CASSLVQVNSPLHF; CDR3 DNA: TGTGCCAGCAGCTTAGTACAGGTCAATTCACCCCTCCACTTT
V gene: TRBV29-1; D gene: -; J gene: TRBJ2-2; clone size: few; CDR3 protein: CSVEEQYTGELFF; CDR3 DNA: TGCAGCGTTGAGGAACAGTACACCGGGGAGCTGTTTTTT
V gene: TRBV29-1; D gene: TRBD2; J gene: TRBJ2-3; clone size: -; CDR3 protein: CSALGLEVRDTQYF; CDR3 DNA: TGCAGCGCTCTAGGACTAGAGGTTAGAGATACGCAGTATTTT
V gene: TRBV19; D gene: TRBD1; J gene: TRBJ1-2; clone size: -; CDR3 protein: CASSIDQRRQGDGYTF; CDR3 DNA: TGTGCCAGTAGTATAGATCAAAGGCGACAGGGCGATGGCTACACCTTC
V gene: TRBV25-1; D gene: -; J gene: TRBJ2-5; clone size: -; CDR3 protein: CASTRAGVRWETQYF; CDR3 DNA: TGTGCCAGCACCAGAGCCGGGGTCCGATGGGAGACCCAGTACTTC
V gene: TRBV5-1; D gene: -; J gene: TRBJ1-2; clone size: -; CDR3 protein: CASSLSPDYGYTF; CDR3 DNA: TGCGCCAGCAGCCTATCTCCGGACTATGGCTACACCTTC
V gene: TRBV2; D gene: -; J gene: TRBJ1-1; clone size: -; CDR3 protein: CASSDSGYVEAFF; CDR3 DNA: TGTGCCAGCAGTGATTCAGGGTACGTTGAAGCTTTCTTT
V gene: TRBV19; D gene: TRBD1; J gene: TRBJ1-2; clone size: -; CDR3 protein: CASQNGAGGLANYGYTF; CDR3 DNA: TGTGCCAGTCAAAACGGGGCAGGGGGATTGGCCAACTATGGCTACACCTTC
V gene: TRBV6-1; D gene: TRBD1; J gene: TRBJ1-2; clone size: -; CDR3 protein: CASSEAGTGFYGYTF; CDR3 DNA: TGTGCCAGCAGTGAAGCCGGGACAGGGTTCTATGGCTACACCTTC
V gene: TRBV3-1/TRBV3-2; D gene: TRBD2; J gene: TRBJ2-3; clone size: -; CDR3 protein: CASSQDRGTSLYF; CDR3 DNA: TGTGCCAGCAGCCAAGATAGGGGGACTAGTTTGTATTTT
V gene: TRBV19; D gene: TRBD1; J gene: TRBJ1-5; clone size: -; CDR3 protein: CASSSDRGSNQPQHF; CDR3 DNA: TGTGCCAGTAGTTCCGACAGGGGGAGCAATCAGCCCCAGCATTTT
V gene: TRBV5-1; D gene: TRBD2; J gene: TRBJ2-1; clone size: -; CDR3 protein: CASSLVVSGGDNEQFF; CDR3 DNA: TGCGCCAGCAGCTTGGTAGTTAGCGGGGGGGACAATGAGCAGTTCTTC
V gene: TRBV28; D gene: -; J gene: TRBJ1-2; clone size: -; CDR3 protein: CASTLSGSYGYTF; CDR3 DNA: TGTGCCAGCACCCTTTCCGGGAGCTATGGCTACACCTTC
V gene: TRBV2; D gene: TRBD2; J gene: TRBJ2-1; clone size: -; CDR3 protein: CASIRTSGGAQNEQFF; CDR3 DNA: TGTGCCAGCATTAGGACTAGCGGGGGGGCCCAGAATGAGCAGTTCTTC
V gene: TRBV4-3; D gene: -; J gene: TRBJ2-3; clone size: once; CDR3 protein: CASSQASIALVTDTQYF; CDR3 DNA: TGCGCCAGCAGCCAAGCGTCGATAGCGTTAGTCACAGATACGCAGTATTTT
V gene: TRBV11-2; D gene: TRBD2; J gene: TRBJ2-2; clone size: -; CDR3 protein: CASSPSGSPGELFF; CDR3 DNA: TGTGCCAGCAGCCCCAGCGGGAGTCCCGGGGAGCTGTTTTTT
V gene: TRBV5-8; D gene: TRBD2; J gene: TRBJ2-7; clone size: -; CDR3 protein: CASSLRSGRAYEQYF; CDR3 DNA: TGTGCCAGCAGCTTGAGGAGCGGGAGGGCGTACGAGCAGTACTTC
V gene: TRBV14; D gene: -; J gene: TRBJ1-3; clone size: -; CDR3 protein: CASSQERASATIYF; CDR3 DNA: TGTGCCAGCAGCCAAGAGAGGGCAAGCGCCACCATATATTTT
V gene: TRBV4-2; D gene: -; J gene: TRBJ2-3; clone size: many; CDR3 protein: CASSQGSGTGTDTQYF; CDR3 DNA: TGTGCCAGCAGCCAAGGTAGCGGGACAGGCACAGATACGCAGTATTTT
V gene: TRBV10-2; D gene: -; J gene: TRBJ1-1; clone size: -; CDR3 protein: CASGGSNTEAFF; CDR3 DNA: TGCGCCAGCGGGGGGTCGAACACTGAAGCTTTCTTT
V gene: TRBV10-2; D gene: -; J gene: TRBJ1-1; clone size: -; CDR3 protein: CASSESGGNTEAFF; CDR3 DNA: TGCGCCAGCAGTGAGTCCGGGGGGAACACTGAAGCTTTCTTT
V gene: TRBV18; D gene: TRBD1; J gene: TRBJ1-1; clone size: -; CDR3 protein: CASSPVGGDTEAFF; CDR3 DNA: TGTGCCAGCTCACCGGTAGGGGGCGACACTGAAGCTTTCTTT
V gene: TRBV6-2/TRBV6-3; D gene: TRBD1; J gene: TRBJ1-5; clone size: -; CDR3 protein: CASSRQGRQPQHF; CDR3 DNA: TGTGCCAGCAGCCGACAGGGACGGCAGCCCCAGCATTTT
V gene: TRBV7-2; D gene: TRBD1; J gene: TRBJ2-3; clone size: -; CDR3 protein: CASSFWTGSTDTQYF; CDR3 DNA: TGTGCCAGCAGCTTCTGGACAGGGAGCACAGATACGCAGTATTTT
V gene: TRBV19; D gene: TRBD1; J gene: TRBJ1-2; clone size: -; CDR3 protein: CASKFEDRAVYGYTF; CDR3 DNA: TGTGCCAGTAAGTTCGAGGACAGGGCGGTATATGGCTACACCTTC
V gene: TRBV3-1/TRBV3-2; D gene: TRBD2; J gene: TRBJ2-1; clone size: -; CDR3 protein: CASSQGYSGGYNEQFF; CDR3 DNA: TGTGCCAGCAGCCAAGGATATTCGGGGGGGTACAATGAGCAGTTCTTC
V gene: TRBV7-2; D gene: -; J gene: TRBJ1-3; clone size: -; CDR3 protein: CASSPMRTGGISGNTIYF; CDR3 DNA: TGTGCCAGCAGCCCGATGCGAACGGGGGGAATCTCTGGAAACACCATATATTTT
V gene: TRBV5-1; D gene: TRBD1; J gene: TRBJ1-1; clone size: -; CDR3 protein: CASSSRTGKGTTEAFF; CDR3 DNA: TGCGCCAGCAGCTCTAGGACAGGTAAGGGAACGACTGAAGCTTTCTTT